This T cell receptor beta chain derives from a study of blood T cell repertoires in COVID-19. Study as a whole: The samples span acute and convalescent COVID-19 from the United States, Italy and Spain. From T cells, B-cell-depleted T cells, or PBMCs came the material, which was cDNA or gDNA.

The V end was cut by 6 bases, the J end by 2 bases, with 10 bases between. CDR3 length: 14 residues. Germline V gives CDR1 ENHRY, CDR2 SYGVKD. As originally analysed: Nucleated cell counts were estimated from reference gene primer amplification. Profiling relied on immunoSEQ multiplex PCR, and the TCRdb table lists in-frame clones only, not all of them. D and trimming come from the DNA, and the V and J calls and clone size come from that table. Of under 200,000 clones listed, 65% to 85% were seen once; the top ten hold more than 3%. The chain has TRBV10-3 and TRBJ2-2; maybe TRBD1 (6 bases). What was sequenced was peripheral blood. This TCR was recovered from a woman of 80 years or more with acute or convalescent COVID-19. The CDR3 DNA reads TGTGCCATCAGGGGACAAGGAAACACCGGGGAGCTGTTTTTT. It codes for CAIRGQGNTGELFF.